This TCR beta chain emerged from a study of a mutant IDH1 vaccine in newly diagnosed glioma. In the study overall: Pretreatment consisted of radiotherapy, temozolomide, or both, with most receiving both.

Using immunoSEQ multiplex PCR, the repertoire was profiled, and TCRdb retains in-frame clones only, with some absent. The sample shows fewer than 60,000 clones, 65% of them seen only once. Described time point: week 47, end of study. Doses consisted of 300 ug of mutant IDH1 20-mer peptide each, paired with topical imiquimod. Donor tumors were new WHO grade 3 or 4 IDH1-mutant, ATRX-lost astrocytomas. In the case of this clone: Its antigen is currently unknown.

The germline V gene has CDR1 ENHRY and CDR2 SYGVKD. The ends were cut back, 2 bases at V and 4 bases at J, with 8 bases in the middle. The CDR3 totals 13 residues. The receptor was derived from a man aged 35 to 55 with glioma. Some clones in this sample may be carry-over from other donors' samples. The chain has TRBV10-3 and TRBJ1-1; D is perhaps TRBD1 (5 bases). Source: peripheral blood mononuclear cells (PBMCs), taken from a glioma patient whose treatment included an IDH1 peptide vaccine. The CDR3 is CAISEQGGTEAFF. CDR3 in DNA: TGTGCCATCAGTGAGCAGGGAGGCACTGAAGCTTTCTTT.